The 9 T cell receptor beta chains listed next were all sequenced from one sample in a study of human T cells and chemical hapten exposure. TCRdb called the RACE reads again in MiXCR, with one record for every CDR3 protein. The sample includes about 77,000 distinct CDR3 sequences, 14% of them seen just once. This sample's time point: pre-sensitization, week 0. The treatment is: therapeutic diphenylcyclopropenone sensitization with weekly scalp DPC. Sequences were derived from whole blood, sampled in connection with sensitization to the hapten diphenylcyclopropenone (DPC). Receptors were obtained from a woman aged 45-65 years with alopecia areata. Some clones in this sample may be carry-over from other donors' samples.

The V gene is TRBV20-1, the J gene TRBJ2-7, with 8 positions matching TRBD2. The CDR3 extends over 12 amino acids. V lost 7 bases to trimming and J lost 2 bases; unmatched junction nucleotides: 4. Germline-derived CDR1 and CDR2 are DFQATT and SNEGSKA (reference sequence). This CDR3 reads CSGAGETYEQYF. The CDR3 DNA reads as TGCAGTGGAGCGGGAGAGACCTACGAGCAGTACTTC.

This clonotype came up a few times. The gene calls are TRBV20-1 and TRBJ2-4; 14 nucleotides align to TRBD2. J lost 16 bases, V lost 6 bases, and 8 bases had no gene match. This CDR3 contains 12 residues. Germline lookup yields CDR1 DFQATT and CDR2 SNEGSKA (reference sequence). The CDR3, as DNA: TGCAGTGCGAACACCGGACTAGCGGGAGGATACTTC. Encoded protein: CSANTGLAGGYF.

The chain links TRBV11-2 to TRBJ2-7; 9 nucleotides align to TRBD1. The CDR3 loop spans 16 amino acids. V gave up 4 bases and J gave up 1 base; unmatched junction bases: 8. Germline V gene lookup returns CDR1 SGHAT and CDR2 FQNNGV. The CDR3 loop reads CASSSLFGTGSYEQYF. Written as DNA, the CDR3 is TGTGCCAGCAGCTCCCTATTTGGGACAGGGTCCTACGAGCAGTACTTC. Looking up the rest from reference TRBV11-2 and TRBJ2-7 gives the full variable domain: EAGVAQSPRYKIIEKRQSVAFWCNPISGHATLYWYQQILGQGPKLLIQFQNNGVVDDSQLPKDRFSAERLKGVDSTLKIQPAKLEDSAVYLCASSSLFGTGSYEQYFGPGTRLTVT.

This clonotype showed up just a few times. The chain is built from TRBV5-1 and TRBJ2-1; 11 bases match TRBD1. Germline V gene sequence: CDR1 SGHRS, CDR2 YFSETQ. Trimming at V came to 4 bases and at J to 6 bases, leaving 6 bases not matched to a gene. This CDR3 spans 15 amino acids. CDR3 DNA: TGCGCCAGCAGCCCCGGACAGGGGGCTTTCAATGAGCAGTTCTTC. Residues: CASSPGQGAFNEQFF. Full variable domain (rest looked up from reference TRBV5-1 and TRBJ2-1): KAGVTQTPRYLIKTRGQQVTLSCSPISGHRSVSWYQQTPGQGLQFLFEYFSETQRNKGNFPGRFSGRQFSNSRSEMNVSTLELGDSALYLCASSPGQGAFNEQFFGPGTRLTVL.

The chain combines TRBV20-1 with TRBJ2-1; the D gene is possibly TRBD2 (5 bases). CDR3 size: 14 residues. The V gene lost 0 bases and the J gene lost 8 bases, with 14 bases spanning the gap. From germline, CDR1 is DFQATT and CDR2 SNEGSKA (reference sequence). The CDR3 loop reads CSAREPLVGDEQFF. CDR3 in DNA: TGCAGTGCTAGAGAACCACTAGTCGGCGATGAGCAGTTCTTC.

The chain recombines TRBV6-5 with TRBJ1-1; D possibly corresponds to TRBD1 (6 bases). Looked up from germline, CDR1 is MNHEY and CDR2 is SVGAGI. The CDR3 totals 14 residues. V was clipped by 2 bases and J by 5 bases, with 12 bases between them. In DNA form, the CDR3 reads TGTGCCAGCAGTTACACAGGGCGGAGGACTGAAGCTTTCTTT. Its translation: CASSYTGRRTEAFF.

This clonotype was observed a few times. The chain carries TRBV2 and TRBJ1-1; D uncertain. CDR3 length: 13 residues. Trimming removed 4 bases from V and 11 bases from J, with 17 bases in between. Germline V gene lookup returns CDR1 SNHLY and CDR2 FYNNEI. The CDR3 DNA reads as TGTGCCAGCAGTGGGGCCCCTCGCTTAGGGGCTTTCTTT. Translating gives CASSGAPRLGAFF.

The rearrangement joins TRBV20-1 to TRBJ2-5; no reliable D call. In germline, CDR1 is DFQATT, CDR2 SNEGSKA (reference sequence). V was trimmed by 0 bases and J by 1 base, leaving 9 bases between them. The CDR3 covers 14 residues. The CDR3 reads CSARDLVTQETQYF. CDR3 nucleotides: TGCAGTGCTAGAGATCTTGTCACCCAAGAGACCCAGTACTTC.

The rearrangement links TRBV29-1 to TRBJ2-7, with D possibly TRBD1 on 5 matching bases. Trimming stripped 2 bases from V and 2 bases from J, with 16 bases between. The CDR3 spans 15 residues. Germline CDR1 SQVTM, CDR2 ANQGSEA. In DNA, the CDR3 is TGCAGCGTTGAAACCAAGGGGCTGTTCACCTACGAGCAGTACTTC. Translated, it gives CSVETKGLFTYEQYF.